This is a list of T cell receptor beta chains from one sample in a study of beta chain features in type 1 diabetes. Here immunoSEQ multiplex PCR was the method, and the copy in TCRdb shows in-frame clones only, minus some. Seen here are a few hundred thousand clones, roughly an eighth observed once, and the top ten hold about 0.01%. Sequenced material: naive CD4+ T cells from blood. These receptors were obtained from a woman between 18 and 29 years old with type 1 diabetes. The CDR3 runs from the conserved cysteine through the conserved F or W. A D gene is named only where the DNA matches it firmly. For some rows the clone size is stated as once, few or many, or as a class when expanded; others skip it.

TRBJ2-7	TRBD1	TRBV18	NA	CASSPGAGGYEQYF	TGTGCCAGCTCCCCCGGGGCAGGGGGCTACGAGCAGTACTTC
TRBJ2-1	TRBD2	TRBV11-2	NA	CASSFQREVHEQFF	TGTGCCAGCAGCTTCCAGCGGGAGGTGCATGAGCAGTTCTTC
TRBJ2-3	TRBD1	TRBV4-1	NA	CASSRIIQLKGQGDTDTQYF	TGCGCCAGCAGCCGAATCATACAGTTAAAGGGACAGGGAGACACAGATACGCAGTATTTT
TRBJ2-3	NA	TRBV6-5	few	CASSPNRLEKDTQYF	TGTGCCAGCAGTCCGAATCGACTAGAGAAAGATACGCAGTATTTT
TRBJ1-5	NA	TRBV6-5	NA	CASSSGRYQPQHF	TGTGCCAGCAGTTCAGGCAGATATCAGCCCCAGCATTTT
TRBJ2-3	TRBD2	TRBV7-2	few	CASSRGLAGFTDTQYF	TGTGCCAGCAGTAGGGGACTAGCGGGATTCACAGATACGCAGTATTTT
TRBJ1-2	NA	TRBV27	NA	CASRTPALGYTF	TGTGCCAGCCGGACACCGGCTTTGGGGTACACCTTC
TRBJ2-7	TRBD1	TRBV2	few	CASSEQGVTYEQYF	TGTGCCAGCAGCGAACAGGGGGTCACCTACGAGCAGTACTTC
TRBJ2-3	TRBD2	TRBV28	few	CASCESPGGAQYF	TGTGCCAGTTGTGAATCCCCGGGGGGGGCGCAGTATTTT
TRBJ2-2	NA	TRBV11-2	NA	CASSLVLANTGELFF	TGTGCCAGCAGCTTAGTGCTAGCGAACACCGGGGAGCTGTTTTTT
TRBJ2-7	NA	TRBV28	NA	CASSIAEGGYEQYF	TGTGCCAGCAGCATAGCGGAAGGGGGCTACGAGCAGTACTTC
TRBJ1-5	TRBD1	TRBV19	NA	CASSLITGDPVNQPQHF	TGTGCCAGTAGCCTAATAACAGGGGACCCGGTCAATCAGCCCCAGCATTTT
TRBJ2-7	NA	TRBV4-3	NA	CASSHPGAYEQYF	TGCGCCAGCAGCCATCCCGGGGCCTACGAGCAGTACTTC
TRBJ2-1	TRBD2	TRBV5-1	few	CASSFGTSETDEQFF	TGCGCCAGCAGCTTCGGGACTAGCGAGACGGATGAGCAGTTCTTC
TRBJ2-1	NA	TRBV29-1	NA	CSASSRLNIQEQFF	TGCAGCGCTTCTTCGAGACTCAACATTCAGGAGCAGTTCTTC
TRBJ1-1	NA	TRBV5-4	NA	CASSFGAGTEAFF	TGTGCCAGCAGCTTCGGGGCGGGGACTGAAGCTTTCTTT
TRBJ2-4	NA	TRBV6-5	NA	CASSYSSRDIQYF	TGTGCCAGCAGTTACTCGTCGCGGGACATTCAGTACTTC
TRBJ2-5	TRBD2	TRBV4-2	few	CASSQAGSGGHQETQYF	TGTGCCAGCAGCCAAGCAGGTAGCGGGGGGCACCAAGAGACCCAGTACTTC
TRBJ2-7	TRBD1	TRBV7-9	few	CASSLVQGLAYEQYF	TGTGCCAGCAGCTTAGTACAGGGGCTTGCCTACGAGCAGTACTTC
TRBJ1-5	TRBD1	TRBV9	few	CASSSRGDRVQPQHF	TGTGCCAGCAGCTCGAGGGGGGACAGGGTACAGCCCCAGCATTTT
TRBJ1-5	TRBD1	TRBV19	NA	CASSTRGQGRQPQHF	TGTGCCAGTAGTACACGAGGACAGGGGCGGCAGCCCCAGCATTTT
TRBJ1-5	NA	TRBV29-1	NA	CSVGTLNQPQHF	TGCAGCGTTGGGACATTGAATCAGCCCCAGCATTTT
TRBJ2-5	NA	TRBV15	NA	CATSRDGAGEAQYF	TGTGCCACCAGCAGAGATGGGGCAGGTGAGGCCCAGTACTTC
TRBJ2-1	NA	TRBV4-3	NA	CASSRLVAAPDEQFF	TGCGCCAGCAGCCGCCTAGTGGCTGCCCCAGATGAGCAGTTCTTC
TRBJ2-5	TRBD2	TRBV5-1	few	CASSAGTSDIETQYF	TGCGCCAGCAGCGCGGGGACTAGCGATATAGAGACCCAGTACTTC
TRBJ2-1	NA	TRBV6-4	few	CASSGPGSEQFF	TGTGCCAGCAGCGGCCCGGGGAGTGAGCAGTTCTTC
TRBJ2-2	TRBD2	TRBV4-3	once	CASSQDFAGGDGELFF	TGCGCCAGCAGCCAAGATTTCGCGGGAGGGGACGGGGAGCTGTTTTTT
TRBJ2-1	NA	TRBV30	few	CAWARYSPNEQFF	TGTGCCTGGGCGAGGTATTCCCCCAATGAGCAGTTCTTC
TRBJ2-1	NA	TRBV28	NA	CASSLPGTVDNEQFF	TGTGCCAGCAGTTTACCCGGGACTGTCGACAATGAGCAGTTCTTC
TRBJ2-5	TRBD1	TRBV6-5	NA	CASSYSTGEETQYF	TGTGCCAGCAGTTACTCGACAGGGGAAGAGACCCAGTACTTC
TRBJ2-7	NA	TRBV2	NA	CASTLFRVGEQYF	TGTGCCAGCACCTTATTTCGGGTGGGCGAGCAGTACTTC
TRBJ1-3	NA	TRBV7-2	NA	CASSLSQIGNTIYF	TGTGCCAGCAGCTTATCACAGATTGGAAACACCATATATTTT
TRBJ2-2	TRBD1	TRBV7-2	NA	CASSLGTGLTGELFF	TGTGCCAGCAGCTTGGGGACAGGGCTCACCGGGGAGCTGTTTTTT
TRBJ2-1	NA	TRBV7-8	NA	CASSPRRARSYNEQFF	TGTGCCAGCAGTCCCAGGAGGGCGAGGTCCTACAATGAGCAGTTCTTC
TRBJ1-2	NA	TRBV30	NA	CAWSVLMFKTF	TGTGCCTGGAGTGTACTGATGTTTAAGACCTTC
TRBJ1-1	NA	TRBV5-4	NA	CASSLVQATQGTEAFF	TGTGCCAGCAGCTTGGTACAGGCAACTCAGGGGACTGAAGCTTTCTTT
TRBJ2-7	NA	TRBV29-1	NA	CSVQGTYEQYF	TGCAGCGTTCAGGGGACCTACGAGCAGTACTTC
TRBJ2-3	NA	TRBV6-1	NA	CASSSSDTQYF	TGTGCCAGCAGCAGTTCAGATACGCAGTATTTT
TRBJ2-1	NA	TRBV30	few	CAWSVNRGNNEQFF	TGTGCCTGGAGTGTAAATAGGGGGAACAATGAGCAGTTCTTC
TRBJ2-5	NA	TRBV5-8	NA	CASSLTGSQETQYF	TGTGCCAGCAGCTTGACAGGATCCCAAGAGACCCAGTACTTC
TRBJ1-1	NA	TRBV4-3	few	CASSRIGRDTEAFF	TGCGCCAGCAGCCGTATCGGGAGGGACACTGAAGCTTTCTTT
TRBJ2-3	NA	TRBV2	NA	CASSDRGDTQYF	TGTGCCAGCAGTGACCGCGGAGATACGCAGTATTTT
TRBJ2-3	TRBD1	TRBV5-1	few	CASRPDRSTDTQYF	TGCGCCAGCCGCCCGGACAGGAGCACAGATACGCAGTATTTT
TRBJ1-1	NA	TRBV18	NA	CASEQGQGYWTEAFF	TGTGCCAGCGAACAGGGTCAGGGTTATTGGACTGAAGCTTTCTTT
TRBJ2-5	NA	TRBV5-6	NA	CASRLSPGLGETQYF	TGTGCCAGCCGACTATCGCCCGGTTTGGGGGAGACCCAGTACTTC
TRBJ2-5	TRBD2	TRBV9	NA	CASSAGTSGSQETQYF	TGTGCCAGCAGCGCAGGGACTAGCGGGAGTCAAGAGACCCAGTACTTC
TRBJ2-5	TRBD2	TRBV11-3	NA	CASSLGLAGGQETQYF	TGTGCCAGCAGCTTAGGGCTAGCGGGAGGGCAAGAGACCCAGTACTTC
TRBJ1-6	NA	TRBV4-3	NA	CASSLTVVNSPLHF	TGCGCCAGCAGCCTGACAGTAGTTAATTCACCCCTCCACTTT
TRBJ2-7	TRBD2	TRBV28	few	CASSLGGGGGYEQYF	TGTGCCAGCAGTTTGGGCGGGGGAGGAGGCTACGAGCAGTACTTC
TRBJ2-5	TRBD2	TRBV30	NA	CAWSGPGLELDF	TGTGCCTGGAGTGGACCGGGACTAGAGCTCGACTTC
TRBJ2-6	NA	TRBV27	few	CASSPVISGANVLTF	TGTGCCAGCAGTCCCGTAATCTCTGGGGCCAACGTCCTGACTTTC
TRBJ1-6	NA	TRBV19	NA	CASSNSGNSPLHF	TGTGCCAGTAGTAACAGCGGAAATTCACCCCTCCACTTT
TRBJ2-1	TRBD2	TRBV25-1	NA	CASSAPILAAGGEQFF	TGTGCCAGCAGTGCACCCATTCTAGCGGCGGGCGGTGAGCAGTTCTTC
TRBJ2-7	NA	TRBV4-3	few	CASSQDRGPYEQYF	TGCGCCAGCAGCCAAGATCGGGGTCCCTACGAGCAGTACTTC
TRBJ2-1	NA	TRBV9	few	CASSETSSYNEQFF	TGTGCCAGCAGCGAAACTAGTTCCTACAATGAGCAGTTCTTC
TRBJ2-1	NA	TRBV4-3	NA	CASSAQGIGEQFF	TGCGCCAGCAGCGCGCAGGGTATTGGCGAGCAGTTCTTC
TRBJ2-1	TRBD2	TRBV11-3	NA	CASSLQAGINEQFF	TGTGCCAGCAGCCTTCAAGCGGGGATCAATGAGCAGTTCTTC